The 17 T cell receptor beta chains listed next were all sequenced from one sample in a study of memory CD8 T cells in hepatitis C reinfection. This table comes from immunoSEQ multiplex PCR, and its TCRdb copy is limited to in-frame clones, with some not included. Counted here are 6,400 or so clones, over 75% occurring once; the ten biggest clones make up 22%. Specified time point: pre-reinfection, 55 to 20 weeks before reinfection detection. Sorted cells were sequenced directly ex vivo without any in vitro expansion. Sequencing was performed on naive CD8+ T cells sorted from blood. All receptors come from a man aged 50 to 59 with hepatitis C virus infection.

The rearrangement uses TRBV27 and TRBJ1-1, with 9 positions matching TRBD1. With V trimmed by 5 bases and J by 6 bases, 10 bases remained unmatched. The CDR3 loop spans 15 amino acids. Germline V CDR1 and CDR2: MNHEY, SMNVEV (reference sequence). CDR3 loop: CASSPLQGAVAEAFF. The CDR3 DNA sequence: TGTGCCAGCAGTCCGTTACAGGGGGCGGTCGCTGAAGCTTTCTTT.

The chain has TRBV19 and TRBJ2-1; TRBD2 matches at 8 bases. This CDR3 contains 16 residues. Per the germline V gene, CDR1 is LNHDA and CDR2 is SQIVND (reference sequence). V lost 1 base to trimming and J lost 8 bases; unmatched junction nucleotides: 10. CDR3 nucleotide sequence: TGTGCCAGTAGTATAGTGGTGACCCGGGGGGGGGATGAGCAGTTCTTC. It encodes CASSIVVTRGGDEQFF.

J is TRBJ2-7 and V is TRBV11-2; 9 nucleotides align to TRBD2. V dropped 4 bases and J dropped 0; count of bases not matched to a gene: 7. The germline gives CDR1 SGHAT, CDR2 FQNNGV. The CDR3 sequence is 16 residues long. The CDR3 DNA follows: TGTGCCAGCAGCTCCCCGGTAGCGGGGGTCTCCTACGAGCAGTACTTC. Amino acid sequence: CASSSPVAGVSYEQYF.

The DNA for the CDR3 is TGTGCCATCACTCGGACTAGTGGTGGCAATGAGCAGTTCTTC. Encoded protein: CAITRTSGGNEQFF. The V and J genes are TRBV10-3 and TRBJ2-1; TRBD2 matches 7 bases. V lost 7 bases and J lost 6; bases outside the gene matches: 9. This CDR3 has 14 amino acids. Germline-derived CDR1 and CDR2 are ENHRY and SYGVKD.

The chain employs TRBV5-1 and TRBJ1-1; D not certain. Per the germline V gene, CDR1 is SGHRS and CDR2 is YFSETQ. Trimming took off 0 bases at V and 0 bases at J, with 12 bases between the two ends. This CDR3 contains 16 residues. In DNA form, the CDR3 reads TGCGCCAGCAGCTTGGCCGTCCAGTCCTTGAACACTGAAGCTTTCTTT. This encodes CASSLAVQSLNTEAFF.

This clone has only one observation. V is TRBV28 and J is TRBJ2-2; D remains unclear. This CDR3 has 16 residues. Trimming removed 4 bases from V and 3 bases from J, with 15 bases in between. Germline-derived CDR1 and CDR2 are MDHEN and SYDVKM. CDR3 nucleotide sequence: TGTGCCAGCAGTTCGTTGGAGACGCTTGACACCGGGGAGCTGTTTTTT. As protein: CASSSLETLDTGELFF.

The chain recombines TRBV27 with TRBJ2-7, with D uncertain. V lost 3 bases to trimming and J lost 0 bases, with 6 bases between them. The CDR3 runs 13 residues. CDR1 is MNHEY and CDR2 is SMNVEV in the germline V gene (reference sequence). The CDR3 loop is CASSLRFSYEQYF. DNA for the CDR3: TGTGCCAGCAGTTTGAGATTCTCCTACGAGCAGTACTTC.

The gene calls are TRBV18 and TRBJ2-7; 11 nucleotides agree with TRBD1. Unmatched junction bases numbered 2, after V lost 5 bases and J lost 2 bases. Germline values: CDR1 KGHSH, CDR2 LQKENI. The CDR3 covers 14 residues. This CDR3 reads CASSGGQGAYEQYF. The CDR3 region has the DNA TGTGCCAGCTCAGGGGGACAGGGGGCCTACGAGCAGTACTTC.

This clone was observed a single time. This chain joins TRBV2 and TRBJ1-6; 9 bases align to TRBD1. Germline loops: CDR1 SNHLY, CDR2 FYNNEI. V was pared by 4 bases and J by 8 bases, with 6 bases of the junction left unmatched. This CDR3 has 15 residues. CDR3 loop: CASSVTGGLDSPLHF. CDR3 DNA sequence: TGTGCCAGCAGTGTAACAGGGGGCTTGGATTCACCCCTCCACTTT.

The chain combines TRBV11-2 with TRBJ2-7; TRBD2 might be the D (6 bases). The ends were cut back, 6 bases at V and 2 bases at J, with 14 bases in the middle. Germline CDR1 is SGHAT and CDR2 is FQNNGV. CDR3 length: 14 residues. The CDR3 DNA reads as TGTGCCAGCAGTACCGGGACGGGGGCCTACGAGCAGTACTTC. Translating gives CASSTGTGAYEQYF.

The chain is built from TRBV27 and TRBJ1-1; D may be TRBD1 (6 bases). Germline CDR1 is MNHEY and CDR2 is SMNVEV (reference sequence). Trimming removed 4 bases from V and 1 base from J, with 7 bases in between. This CDR3 has 13 residues. CDR3 sequence: CASSSGQNTEAFF. The DNA for the CDR3 is TGTGCCAGCAGTTCGGGACAGAACACTGAAGCTTTCTTT.

This chain joins TRBV7-9 and TRBJ1-1; 8 bases map to TRBD1. J was trimmed by 0 bases and V by 5 bases; bases with no gene match: 8. Germline V gene sequence: CDR1 SEHNR, CDR2 FQNEAQ (reference sequence). The CDR3 consists of 16 residues. The CDR3 spells CASSPGQEILNTEAFF. The CDR3 DNA reads TGTGCCAGCAGCCCGGGACAGGAAATCCTGAACACTGAAGCTTTCTTT.

The rearrangement uses TRBV5-5 and TRBJ1-1; D gene ambiguous. Germline assignment: CDR1 SGHKS and CDR2 YYEKEE (reference sequence). V was pared by 0 bases and J by 3 bases, with 15 bases between. The CDR3 length is 16 residues. The CDR3 nucleotides are TGTGCCAGCAGCTTGGAACGAATGAGGGTATACACTGAAGCTTTCTTT. This sequence encodes CASSLERMRVYTEAFF. Full variable domain (outside the CDR3, taken from reference TRBV5-5 and TRBJ1-1): DAGVTQSPTHLIKTRGQQVTLRCSPISGHKSVSWYQQVLGQGPQFIFQYYEKEERGRGNFPDRFSARQFPNYSSELNVNALLLGDSALYLCASSLERMRVYTEAFFGQGTRLTVV.

This chain joins TRBV4-3 and TRBJ1-4; D gene unclear. The CDR3 spans 13 residues. V dropped 2 bases and J dropped 8 bases, with 9 bases sitting between them. Germline CDR1 is LGHNA and CDR2 is YSLEER. In DNA form, the CDR3 reads TGCGCCAGCAGCCAAATGGGTAGCGAAAAACTGTTTTTT. Its translation is CASSQMGSEKLFF.

The chain employs TRBV2 and TRBJ2-7, with 7 bases aligning to TRBD2. Germline CDR1 reads SNHLY; CDR2 reads FYNNEI. With 6 bases clipped from V and 1 base from J, the junction kept 3 bases outside the gene matches. The CDR3 sequence is 13 residues long. The CDR3: CASRRLASYEQYF. In DNA form, the CDR3 reads TGTGCCAGCAGGAGACTAGCTTCCTACGAGCAGTACTTC.

This rearrangement joins TRBV4-3 to TRBJ2-2, with TRBD2 matching over 12 bases. V was pared by 1 base and J by 3 bases, with 6 bases of the junction left unmatched. This CDR3 is built from 18 residues. The germline V gene encodes CDR1 LGHNA and CDR2 YSLEER. CDR3 residues: CASSQVASGRADTGELFF. The CDR3, as DNA: TGCGCCAGCAGCCAAGTAGCTAGCGGGAGGGCCGACACCGGGGAGCTGTTTTTT.

This chain joins TRBV10-2 and TRBJ2-1, with 12 bases identical to TRBD2. After removal of 7 bases from V and 6 bases from J, the junction contained 4 bases not matched to a gene. CDR3 length: 14 amino acids. Germline lookup yields CDR1 WSHSY and CDR2 SAAADI. The CDR3 DNA follows: TGCGCCAGCACCCGACTAGCGGGAGTCAATGAGCAGTTCTTC. Amino acids: CASTRLAGVNEQFF.